The 15 T cell receptor beta chains below come from one sample, sequenced in a study of shared clonotypes between healthy human individuals (dated by TCRdb to the early 2020s). CD8 naive samples were obtained by positive selection for CCR7 among CD45RO-negative cells, yielding a CD45RA+CCR7+ population from which TemRA cells were excluded. To prepare the library, the immunoSEQ multiplex PCR assay was applied. TCRdb holds this immuneACCESS table with in-frame rearrangements only. Some clones are missing; in checked studies, unresolved V genes explain under half, and the rest has no known cause. Across this sample there are around 610,000 clones, with 95% to 97% seen only once. In total, the top ten clones hold 0.11% of the sample. The source material was naive CD8+ T cells sorted from blood. The sample's cell subset or site label is to be understood as: CD45RA+CCR7+. The receptors originated from a woman in her 30s in good health.

The chain carries TRBV15 and TRBJ1-2, with a possible D match to TRBD1 (6 bases). The germline V and J ends were trimmed by 0 bases and 2 bases, with 7 bases remaining between them. Germline V gene sequence: CDR1 LNHNV, CDR2 YYDKDF (reference sequence). The CDR3 contains 14 residues. The CDR3 bases are TGTGCCACCAGCAGAGATGGACAGAACTATGGCTACACCTTC. This encodes CATSRDGQNYGYTF.

V usage is TRBV4-2 and J usage is TRBJ2-3; the D is unclear. The V gene lost 1 base and the J gene lost 5 bases, with 4 bases spanning the gap. Germline values: CDR1 LGHNA, CDR2 YNFKEQ. The CDR3 has 12 residues. CDR3 protein: CASSQGGDTQYF. The DNA of the CDR3 is TGTGCCAGCAGCCAAGGGGGAGATACGCAGTATTTT.

J is TRBJ1-5 and V is TRBV4-1; the D is unclear. The germline gives CDR1 MGHRA, CDR2 YSYEKL. The CDR3 runs to 14 residues. V gave up 0 bases and J gave up 7 bases, with 10 bases separating them. For the CDR3, the DNA is TGCGCCAGCAGCCAAGAGGGCTTCCAGCAGCCCCAGCATTTT. It specifies CASSQEGFQQPQHF.

The V call is TRBV12-2, the J call TRBJ2-7. TRBV12-2 is labeled a pseudogene. CDR3 size: 21 residues. This chain's CDR3 is CASRLYRVNRLERAEVGEQYF. Here the CDR3 DNA reads TGTGCAAGTCGCTTATACCGGGTTAATCGGTTGGAAAGGGCCGAAGTGGGCGAGCAGTACTTC.

Turning to this clone: Other DNA variants within this sample encode the same CDR3. CDR3 sequence reads: CASSVGGRNEQYF. In nucleotides, the CDR3 is TGTGCCAGCAGCGTAGGGGGCAGGAACGAGCAGTACTTC. This chain links TRBV9 with TRBJ2-7, with D possibly TRBD1 on 5 matching bases. The CDR3 totals 13 residues. The germline CDR1 and CDR2 sequences are SGDLS and YYNGEE. Between the trimmed V and J ends, which lost 0 bases and 5 bases, there was a span of 9 bases.

The genes are TRBV27 and TRBJ2-7; D is unclear. The CDR3 length is 14 residues. Trimming removed 5 bases from V and 7 bases from J, with 18 bases in between. Germline loops: CDR1 MNHEY, CDR2 SMNVEV (reference sequence). In DNA, the CDR3 is TGTGCCAGCAGTCCCCCCCCAGGCCTGGCGGAGCAGTACTTC. As protein: CASSPPPGLAEQYF.

The V gene is TRBV29-1, the J gene TRBJ1-4; possible D gene TRBD1, 5 bases. Trimming removed 0 bases at V and 13 bases at J, with 15 bases between. This CDR3 comprises 13 residues. The germline V gene encodes CDR1 SQVTM and CDR2 ANQGSEA. CDR3 region: CSVEDPFSGGLFF. The CDR3, as DNA: TGCAGCGTTGAAGATCCGTTTTCTGGGGGACTGTTTTTT. Based on the CDR3 plus reference TRBV29-1 and TRBJ1-4, the full variable domain is SAVISQKPSRDICQRGTSLTIQCQVDSQVTMMFWYRQQPGQSLTLIATANQGSEATYESGFVIDKFPISRPNLTFSTLTVSNMSPEDSSIYLCSVEDPFSGGLFFGSGTQLSVL.

This chain connects TRBV5-4 to TRBJ2-7; D may be TRBD1 (6 bases). Trimming left V 1 base short and J 2 bases short, with 10 bases between. Germline V gives CDR1 SGHNT, CDR2 YYREEE (reference sequence). This CDR3 region has 14 residues. In DNA, the CDR3 is TGTGCCAGCAGCTTGCAGGGGTTCGCCTACGAGCAGTACTTC. Translating gives CASSLQGFAYEQYF.

The chain combines TRBV5-1 with TRBJ2-7; D ambiguous. The CDR3 is 12 amino acids. V dropped 0 bases and J dropped 5 bases, with 6 bases sitting between them. Per the germline V gene, CDR1 is SGHRS and CDR2 is YFSETQ. Here the CDR3 DNA reads TGCGCCAGCAGCTTGGTTCCGAACGAGCAGTACTTC. Its translation is CASSLVPNEQYF.

This chain joins TRBV28 and TRBJ1-5; D gene uncertain. The CDR3 loop spans 14 amino acids. The V end lost 6 bases, the J end lost 5 bases, and 14 bases lay between the germline ends. The germline V gene has CDR1 MDHEN and CDR2 SYDVKM. The CDR3 here is CASRRFGPDQPQHF. The CDR3 DNA is TGTGCCAGCAGGCGATTTGGGCCCGATCAGCCCCAGCATTTT.

V is TRBV9 and J is TRBJ2-3, with unresolved D. The CDR3 has 12 amino acids. Deletions cut 3 bases from V and 3 bases from J, with 5 bases between. CDR1 is SGDLS, CDR2 YYNGEE, per germline. The CDR3 region has the DNA TGTGCCAGCAGCGCGACAACAGATACGCAGTATTTT. Protein product: CASSATTDTQYF.

This sequence joins TRBV19 and TRBJ2-7; possibly TRBD1 or TRBD2 for D (5 bases each). V lost 3 bases, J lost 2 bases, and 11 bases lay in between. Germline lookup yields CDR1 LNHDA and CDR2 SQIVND (reference sequence). This CDR3 is built from 14 residues. The CDR3 DNA is TGTGCCAGTAGTATTGGGGGAGTGACCTACGAGCAGTACTTC. This translates into CASSIGGVTYEQYF.

This clone was seen only once. The rearrangement links TRBV27 to TRBJ2-5; 7 bases line up with TRBD2. The CDR3 is 15 amino acids. Germline assignment: CDR1 MNHEY and CDR2 SMNVEV (reference sequence). Trimming took 2 bases from V and 4 from J; bases not matched to a gene: 7. The CDR3, as DNA: TGTGCCAGCAGTTTAGCGGCGGGAGATCGAGAGACCCAGTACTTC. Its protein product is CASSLAAGDRETQYF.

This rearrangement joins TRBV10-3 to TRBJ2-1, with 9 bases identical to TRBD2. The V gene end was trimmed by 0 bases and the J gene end by 1 base; junction bases not matched to a gene: 10. The CDR3 is 19 residues long. The V gene's germline CDR1 is ENHRY and CDR2 SYGVKD. The CDR3 DNA is TGTGCCATCAGTGAGTCGACTCCTAGCGGGATAGAATCCTACAATGAGCAGTTCTTC. This encodes CAISESTPSGIESYNEQFF.

The V call is TRBV6-5, the J call TRBJ2-7; 7 nucleotides line up with TRBD1. Germline V lookup: CDR1 MNHEY, CDR2 SVGAGI. The CDR3 has 12 amino acids. V trimming: 4 bases; J trimming: 6 bases; junction bases outside the gene matches: 3. The CDR3 region has the DNA TGTGCCAGCAGTTTGGACAGGACCGAGCAGTACTTC. This sequence encodes CASSLDRTEQYF.